Listed here are 10 T cell receptor beta chains from one sample, sequenced in a study of OX40 agonist ivuxolimab in advanced cancers. The repertoire was sequenced with immunoSEQ multiplex PCR; TCRdb's copy has only in-frame clones and lacks some. The table has fewer than 65,000 clones, roughly 90% seen once. Source: CD4+ or CD8+ T cells sorted from blood, taken in a trial of the OX40 agonist ivuxolimab. The receptors shown here come from an adult with an advanced solid tumor such as melanoma, head and neck, liver or kidney cancer.

The chain recombines TRBV7-3 with TRBJ1-2, with TRBD1 matching 8 bases. From germline, CDR1 is SGHTA and CDR2 FQGTGA. The CDR3 consists of 13 residues. J was trimmed by 7 bases and V by 4 bases; bases with no gene match: 5. CDR3 nucleotides: TGTGCCAGCAGCTCTCGGACAGGGACTGGCTACACCTTC. Amino acid sequence: CASSSRTGTGYTF.

The rearrangement uses TRBV4-2 and TRBJ1-1, with D maybe TRBD1 (6 bases). The germline V and J ends were trimmed by 4 bases and 3 bases, with 15 bases remaining between them. The CDR3 is 15 residues long. Germline assignment: CDR1 LGHNA and CDR2 YNFKEQ. The CDR3 sequence: CASSRVGGADTEAFF. CDR3 coding DNA: TGTGCCAGCAGCCGAGTCGGGGGCGCGGACACTGAAGCTTTCTTT.

The sample holds one count of this clone. This rearrangement joins TRBV14 to TRBJ1-3; D is ambiguous. CDR1 SGHDN and CDR2 FVKESK come from the germline V gene. The CDR3 is 16 residues long. With 1 base removed from V and 0 bases from J, the gap between germline ends came to 10 bases. CDR3 region: CASSQVRVNSGNTIYF. In DNA, the CDR3 is TGTGCCAGCAGCCAAGTGCGGGTAAACTCTGGAAACACCATATATTTT.

The chain carries TRBV6-1 and TRBJ2-1; D is ambiguous. This CDR3 comprises 12 residues. V was trimmed by 8 bases and J by 3 bases, leaving 8 bases between them. Germline V gives CDR1 MNHNS, CDR2 SASEGT. Here the CDR3 DNA reads TGTGCCAGCTCCCCATTCTACAATGAGCAGTTCTTC. It specifies CASSPFYNEQFF.

The chain combines TRBV15 with TRBJ2-2; no clear D gene. Trimming cost V 2 bases and J 8 bases, with 6 bases left between them. The germline V gene encodes CDR1 LNHNV and CDR2 YYDKDF (reference sequence). The CDR3 spans 12 residues. The CDR3: CATSRSLGELFF. The DNA for the CDR3 is TGTGCCACCAGCAGATCCCTAGGGGAGCTGTTTTTT.

The rearrangement uses TRBV4-2 and TRBJ1-2; D is unresolved. Germline CDR1 LGHNA, CDR2 YNFKEQ. V was pared by 0 bases and J by 3 bases, with 8 bases between. CDR3 length: 14 amino acids. The CDR3 DNA reads TGTGCCAGCAGCCAAGATCTCCAGGACTATGGCTACACCTTC. Translation gives CASSQDLQDYGYTF.

The V gene is TRBV5-1, the J gene TRBJ1-3; D might be TRBD1 (5 bases). Germline V gene sequence: CDR1 SGHRS, CDR2 YFSETQ. Trimming cost V 5 bases and J 0 bases, with 12 bases left between them. The CDR3 loop spans 15 amino acids. DNA of the CDR3: TGCGCCAGCAGTCCTCAGGGTAGCTCTGGAAACACCATATATTTT. Translated, it gives CASSPQGSSGNTIYF.

The CDR3 reads CASSYGGAASYEQYF. The CDR3 DNA sequence: TGTGCCAGCAGTTACGGGGGGGCGGCTTCCTACGAGCAGTACTTC. The rearrangement links TRBV6-5 to TRBJ2-7, with TRBD2 as a possible D gene (7 bases). Trimming cost V 2 bases and J 1 base, with 12 bases left between them. CDR3 size: 15 residues. CDR1 is MNHEY and CDR2 is SVGAGI in the germline V gene.

This chain connects TRBV5-1 to TRBJ2-1, with 10 bases identical to TRBD1. Losses at the gene ends were 0 bases for V and 12 bases for J; bases not matched to a gene: 21. Germline CDR1 is SGHRS and CDR2 is YFSETQ. CDR3 size: 19 residues. The CDR3: CASSLGDRGWRESHTVQFF. As DNA, the CDR3 is TGCGCCAGCAGCTTGGGGGACAGGGGCTGGCGGGAGAGCCACACAGTGCAGTTCTTC. The full variable domain, its missing parts supplied by reference TRBV5-1 and TRBJ2-1, is KAGVTQTPRYLIKTRGQQVTLSCSPISGHRSVSWYQQTPGQGLQFLFEYFSETQRNKGNFPGRFSGRQFSNSRSEMNVSTLELGDSALYLCASSLGDRGWRESHTVQFFGPGTRLTVL.

The J gene is TRBJ2-7, the V gene TRBV10-1; D gene uncertain. V was pared by 2 bases and J by 0 bases, with 8 bases between. Germline V CDR1 and CDR2: WNHNN, SYGVQD (reference sequence). The CDR3 contains 14 residues. This chain's CDR3 is CASSERPSSYEQYF. In DNA, the CDR3 is TGCGCCAGCAGTGAGCGTCCAAGCTCCTACGAGCAGTACTTC.